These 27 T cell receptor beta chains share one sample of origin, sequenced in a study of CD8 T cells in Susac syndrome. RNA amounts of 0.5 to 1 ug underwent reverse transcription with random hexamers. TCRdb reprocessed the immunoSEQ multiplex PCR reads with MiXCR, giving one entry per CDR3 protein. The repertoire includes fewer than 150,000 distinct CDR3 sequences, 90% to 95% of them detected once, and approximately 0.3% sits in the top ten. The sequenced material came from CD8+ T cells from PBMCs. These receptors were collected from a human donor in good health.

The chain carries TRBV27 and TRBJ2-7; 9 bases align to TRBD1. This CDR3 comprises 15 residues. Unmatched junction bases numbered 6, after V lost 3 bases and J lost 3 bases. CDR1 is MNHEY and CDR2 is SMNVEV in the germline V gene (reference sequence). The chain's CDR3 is CASSFSGTGNYEQYF. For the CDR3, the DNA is TGTGCCAGCAGTTTCTCCGGGACAGGGAACTACGAGCAGTACTTC.

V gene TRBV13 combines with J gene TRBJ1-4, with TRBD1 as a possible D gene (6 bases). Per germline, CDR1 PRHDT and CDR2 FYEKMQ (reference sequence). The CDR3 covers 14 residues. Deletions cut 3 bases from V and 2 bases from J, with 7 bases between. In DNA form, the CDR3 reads TGTGCCAGCAGCTTGGGGGGCACTAATGAAAAACTGTTTTTT. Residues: CASSLGGTNEKLFF.

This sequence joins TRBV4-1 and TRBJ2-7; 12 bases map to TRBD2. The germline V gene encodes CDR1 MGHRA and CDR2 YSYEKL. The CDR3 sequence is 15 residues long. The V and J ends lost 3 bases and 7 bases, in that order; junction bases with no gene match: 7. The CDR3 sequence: CASSQASGRASEQYF. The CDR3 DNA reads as TGCGCCAGCAGCCAGGCTAGCGGGAGGGCCAGTGAGCAGTACTTC.

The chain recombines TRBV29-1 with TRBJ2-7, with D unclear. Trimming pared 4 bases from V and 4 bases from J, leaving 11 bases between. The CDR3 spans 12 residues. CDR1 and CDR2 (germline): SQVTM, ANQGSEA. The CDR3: CSVGVYPYEQYF. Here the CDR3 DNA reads TGCAGCGTTGGGGTTTATCCGTACGAGCAGTACTTC.

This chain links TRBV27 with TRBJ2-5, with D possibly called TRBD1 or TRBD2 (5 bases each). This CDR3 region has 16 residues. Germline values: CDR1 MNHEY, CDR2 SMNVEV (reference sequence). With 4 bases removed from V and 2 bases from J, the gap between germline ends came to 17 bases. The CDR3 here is CASSSRWGRRQETQYF. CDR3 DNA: TGTGCCAGCAGTTCCCGTTGGGGACGGAGACAAGAGACCCAGTACTTC.

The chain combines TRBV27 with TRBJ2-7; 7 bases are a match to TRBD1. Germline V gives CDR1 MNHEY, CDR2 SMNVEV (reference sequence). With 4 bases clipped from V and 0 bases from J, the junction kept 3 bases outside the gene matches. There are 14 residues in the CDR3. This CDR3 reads CASSSGQDSYEQYF. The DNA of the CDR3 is TGTGCCAGCAGTTCCGGACAGGACTCCTACGAGCAGTACTTC.

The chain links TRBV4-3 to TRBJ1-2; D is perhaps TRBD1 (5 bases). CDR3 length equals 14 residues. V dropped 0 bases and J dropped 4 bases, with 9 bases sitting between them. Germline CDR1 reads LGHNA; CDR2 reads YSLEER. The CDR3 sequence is CASSQDTGGYGYTF. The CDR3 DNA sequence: TGCGCCAGCAGCCAAGATACCGGGGGCTATGGCTACACCTTC.

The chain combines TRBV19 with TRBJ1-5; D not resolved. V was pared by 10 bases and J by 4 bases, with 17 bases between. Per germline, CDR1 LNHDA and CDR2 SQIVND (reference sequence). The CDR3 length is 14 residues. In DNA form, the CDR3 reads TGTGCCACCGCGGTCCTCGGAGGAAATCAGCCCCAGCATTTT. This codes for CATAVLGGNQPQHF. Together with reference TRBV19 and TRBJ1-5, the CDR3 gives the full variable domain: DGGITQSPKYLFRKEGQNVTLSCEQNLNHDAMYWYRQDPGQGLRLIYYSQIVNDFQKGDIAEGYSVSREKKESFPLTVTSAQKNPTAFYLCATAVLGGNQPQHFGDGTRLSIL.

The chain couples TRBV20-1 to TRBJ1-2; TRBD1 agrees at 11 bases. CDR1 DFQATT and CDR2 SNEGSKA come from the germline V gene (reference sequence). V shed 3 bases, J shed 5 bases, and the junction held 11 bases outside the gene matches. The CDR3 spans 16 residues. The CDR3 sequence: CSARNTRDRGDYGYTF. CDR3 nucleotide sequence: TGCAGTGCTAGGAATACCCGGGACAGGGGGGATTATGGCTACACCTTC.

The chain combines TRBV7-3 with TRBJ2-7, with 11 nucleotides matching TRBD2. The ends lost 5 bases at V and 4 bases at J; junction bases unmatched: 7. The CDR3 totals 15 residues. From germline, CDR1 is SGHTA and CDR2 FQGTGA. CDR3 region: CASSPSGTSGYEQYF. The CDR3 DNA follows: TGTGCCAGCAGCCCTTCCGGGACTAGCGGATACGAGCAGTACTTC.

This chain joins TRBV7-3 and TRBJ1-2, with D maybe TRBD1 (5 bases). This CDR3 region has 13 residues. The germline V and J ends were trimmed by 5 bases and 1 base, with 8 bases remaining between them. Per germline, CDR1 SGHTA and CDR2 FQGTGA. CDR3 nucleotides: TGTGCCAGCAGCGTACAGGATAACTATGGCTACACCTTC. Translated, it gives CASSVQDNYGYTF.

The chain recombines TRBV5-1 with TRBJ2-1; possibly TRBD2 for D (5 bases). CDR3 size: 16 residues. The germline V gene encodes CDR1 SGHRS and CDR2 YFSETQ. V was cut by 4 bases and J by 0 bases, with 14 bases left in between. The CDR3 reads CASSPKRRYSYNEQFF. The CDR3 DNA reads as TGCGCCAGCAGCCCCAAGCGGCGGTACTCCTACAATGAGCAGTTCTTC.

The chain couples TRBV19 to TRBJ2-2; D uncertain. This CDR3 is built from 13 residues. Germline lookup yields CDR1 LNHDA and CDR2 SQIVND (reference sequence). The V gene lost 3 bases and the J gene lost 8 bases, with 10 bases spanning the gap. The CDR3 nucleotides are TGTGCCAGTAGTATGGTCTACTCGGGGGAGCTGTTTTTT. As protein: CASSMVYSGELFF.

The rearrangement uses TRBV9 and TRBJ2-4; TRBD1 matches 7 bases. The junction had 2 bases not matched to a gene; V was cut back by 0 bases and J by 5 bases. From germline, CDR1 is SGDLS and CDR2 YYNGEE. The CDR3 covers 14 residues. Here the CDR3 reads CASSVAGTENIQYF. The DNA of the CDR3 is TGTGCCAGCAGCGTAGCCGGGACAGAAAACATTCAGTACTTC.

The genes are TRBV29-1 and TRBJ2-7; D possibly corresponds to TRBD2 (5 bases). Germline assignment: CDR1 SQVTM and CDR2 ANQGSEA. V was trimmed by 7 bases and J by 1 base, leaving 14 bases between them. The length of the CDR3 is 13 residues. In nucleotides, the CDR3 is TGCAGCGCCCTCAGCGGAGTTTCCTACGAGCAGTACTTC. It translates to CSALSGVSYEQYF.

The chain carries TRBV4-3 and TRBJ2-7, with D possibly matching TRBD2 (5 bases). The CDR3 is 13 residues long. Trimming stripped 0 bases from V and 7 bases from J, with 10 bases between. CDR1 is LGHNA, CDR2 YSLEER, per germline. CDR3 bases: TGCGCCAGCAGCCAAGACAGGAGGTGGGAGCAGTACTTC. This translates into CASSQDRRWEQYF.

The CDR3 nucleotides read TGCGCCAGCAGCGCACAGGGCCCGCACACTGAAGCTTTCTTT. Its protein is CASSAQGPHTEAFF. The chain carries TRBV4-3 and TRBJ1-1, with D perhaps TRBD1 (6 bases). Germline CDR1 and CDR2: LGHNA and YSLEER. CDR3 length: 14 amino acids. Trimming took 5 bases from V and 3 from J, leaving 13 bases between them.

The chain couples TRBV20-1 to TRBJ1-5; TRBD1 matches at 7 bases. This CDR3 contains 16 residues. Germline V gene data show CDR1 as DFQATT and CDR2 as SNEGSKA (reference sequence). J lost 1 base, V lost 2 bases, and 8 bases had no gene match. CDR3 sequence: CSARMAGGLSNQPQHF. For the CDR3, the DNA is TGCAGTGCTAGAATGGCAGGGGGATTGAGCAATCAGCCCCAGCATTTT.

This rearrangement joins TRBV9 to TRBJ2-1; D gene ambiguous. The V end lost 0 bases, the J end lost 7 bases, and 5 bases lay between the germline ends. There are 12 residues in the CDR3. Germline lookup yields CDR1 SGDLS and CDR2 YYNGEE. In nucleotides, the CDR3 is TGTGCCAGCAGCGTAGTCATGAATGAGCAGTTCTTC. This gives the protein CASSVVMNEQFF.

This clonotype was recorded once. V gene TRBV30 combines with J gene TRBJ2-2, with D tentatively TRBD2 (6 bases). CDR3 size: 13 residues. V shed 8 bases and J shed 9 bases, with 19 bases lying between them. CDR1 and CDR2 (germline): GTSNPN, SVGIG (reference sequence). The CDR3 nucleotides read TGTGCCCGGGGGATCCTTACCTCGCGGGAGCTGTTTTTT. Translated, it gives CARGILTSRELFF.

The CDR3 here is CASGEISYEQYF. CDR3 nucleotides: TGTGCCAGCGGGGAAATTTCCTACGAGCAGTACTTC. The chain employs TRBV6-2 or TRBV6-3 and TRBJ2-7; D not certain. V lost 8 bases and J lost 1, with 9 bases in between. Per germline, CDR1 MNHEY and CDR2 SVGEGT. The CDR3 contains 12 residues.

CDR3 nucleotide sequence: TGTGCCAGCAGTTTATTGACAGAGCAGTTCTTC. Amino acid sequence: CASSLLTEQFF. The V call is TRBV28, the J call TRBJ2-1; D ambiguous. There are 11 residues in the CDR3. Trimming cost V 1 base and J 10 bases, with 5 bases left between them. Per germline, CDR1 MDHEN and CDR2 SYDVKM.

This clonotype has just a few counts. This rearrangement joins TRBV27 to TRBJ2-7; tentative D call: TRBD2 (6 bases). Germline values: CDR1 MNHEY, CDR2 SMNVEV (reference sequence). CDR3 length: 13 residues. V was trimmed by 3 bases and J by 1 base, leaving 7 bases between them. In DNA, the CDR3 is TGTGCCAGCAGTTTTGCGGGGTCCTACGAGCAGTACTTC. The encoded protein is CASSFAGSYEQYF.

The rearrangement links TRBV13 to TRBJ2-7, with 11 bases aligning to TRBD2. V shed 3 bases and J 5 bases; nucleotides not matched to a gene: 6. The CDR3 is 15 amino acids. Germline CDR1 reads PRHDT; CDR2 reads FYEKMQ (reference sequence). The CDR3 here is CASSFPTSGSDEQYF. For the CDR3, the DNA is TGTGCCAGCAGCTTCCCCACTAGCGGGAGCGACGAGCAGTACTTC. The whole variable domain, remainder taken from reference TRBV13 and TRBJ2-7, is AAGVIQSPRHLIKEKRETATLKCYPIPRHDTVYWYQQGPGQDPQFLISFYEKMQSDKGSIPDRFSAQQFSDYHSELNMSSLELGDSALYFCASSFPTSGSDEQYFGPGTRLTVT.

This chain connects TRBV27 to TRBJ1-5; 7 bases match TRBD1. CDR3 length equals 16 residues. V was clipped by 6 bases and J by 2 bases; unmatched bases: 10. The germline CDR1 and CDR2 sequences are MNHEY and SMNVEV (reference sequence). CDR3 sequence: CASSSYRGMGNQPQHF. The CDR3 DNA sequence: TGTGCCAGCAGCTCGTACAGGGGTATGGGCAATCAGCCCCAGCATTTT.

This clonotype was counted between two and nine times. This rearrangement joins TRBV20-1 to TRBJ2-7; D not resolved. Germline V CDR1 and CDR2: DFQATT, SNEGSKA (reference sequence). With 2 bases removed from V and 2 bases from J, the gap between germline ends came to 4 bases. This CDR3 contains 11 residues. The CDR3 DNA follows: TGCAGTGCTAGAAAACCCTACGAGCAGTACTTC. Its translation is CSARKPYEQYF.

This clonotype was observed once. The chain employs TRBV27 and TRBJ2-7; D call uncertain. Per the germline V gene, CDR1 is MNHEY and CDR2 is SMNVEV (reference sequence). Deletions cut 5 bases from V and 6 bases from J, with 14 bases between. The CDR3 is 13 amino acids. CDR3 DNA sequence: TGTGCCAGCAGTCCCAAATCATGGGGCGAGCAGTACTTC. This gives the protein CASSPKSWGEQYF.